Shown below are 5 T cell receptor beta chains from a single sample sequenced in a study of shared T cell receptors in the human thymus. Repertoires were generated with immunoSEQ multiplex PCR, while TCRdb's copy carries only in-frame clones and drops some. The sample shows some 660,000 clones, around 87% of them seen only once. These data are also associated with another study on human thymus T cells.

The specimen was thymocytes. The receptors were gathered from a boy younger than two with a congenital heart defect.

CDR3 sequence reads: CTSSRIIAGLKFF. CDR3 DNA sequence: TGCACCAGCAGCCGAATCATAGCGGGGTTGAAGTTCTTC. This sequence joins TRBV1 and TRBJ2-1; TRBD2, the table's D call, was not compared with the DNA. TRBV1 has pseudogene status. The CDR3 runs to 13 residues.

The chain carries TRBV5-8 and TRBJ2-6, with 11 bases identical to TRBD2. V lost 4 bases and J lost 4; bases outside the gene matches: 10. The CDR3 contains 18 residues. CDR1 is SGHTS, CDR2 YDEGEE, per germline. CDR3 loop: CASSPRTSGFPGANVLTF. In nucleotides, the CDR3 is TGTGCCAGCAGCCCGAGGACTAGCGGGTTCCCGGGGGCCAACGTCCTGACTTTC.

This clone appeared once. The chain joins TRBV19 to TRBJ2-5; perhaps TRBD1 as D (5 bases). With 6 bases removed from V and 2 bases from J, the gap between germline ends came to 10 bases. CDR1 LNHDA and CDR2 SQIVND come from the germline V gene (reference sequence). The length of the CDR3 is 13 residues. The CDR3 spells CASSFRVQETQYF. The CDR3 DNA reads TGTGCCAGTAGCTTCAGGGTACAAGAGACCCAGTACTTC.

The CDR3 is CASSIPLAGEYNEQFF. DNA for the CDR3: TGTGCCAGCAGTATTCCCTTAGCGGGAGAATACAATGAGCAGTTCTTC. This chain links TRBV2 with TRBJ2-1; TRBD2 aligns across 9 bases. The CDR3 has 16 amino acids. Losses at the gene ends were 5 bases for V and 4 bases for J; bases not matched to a gene: 9. Germline values: CDR1 SNHLY, CDR2 FYNNEI.

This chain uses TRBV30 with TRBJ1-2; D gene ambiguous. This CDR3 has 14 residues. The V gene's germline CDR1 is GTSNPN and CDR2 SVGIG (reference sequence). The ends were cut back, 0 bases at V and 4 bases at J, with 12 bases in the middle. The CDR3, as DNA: TGTGCCTGGAGTGTCGAAAACCTCGGCTATGGCTACACCTTC. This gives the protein CAWSVENLGYGYTF.